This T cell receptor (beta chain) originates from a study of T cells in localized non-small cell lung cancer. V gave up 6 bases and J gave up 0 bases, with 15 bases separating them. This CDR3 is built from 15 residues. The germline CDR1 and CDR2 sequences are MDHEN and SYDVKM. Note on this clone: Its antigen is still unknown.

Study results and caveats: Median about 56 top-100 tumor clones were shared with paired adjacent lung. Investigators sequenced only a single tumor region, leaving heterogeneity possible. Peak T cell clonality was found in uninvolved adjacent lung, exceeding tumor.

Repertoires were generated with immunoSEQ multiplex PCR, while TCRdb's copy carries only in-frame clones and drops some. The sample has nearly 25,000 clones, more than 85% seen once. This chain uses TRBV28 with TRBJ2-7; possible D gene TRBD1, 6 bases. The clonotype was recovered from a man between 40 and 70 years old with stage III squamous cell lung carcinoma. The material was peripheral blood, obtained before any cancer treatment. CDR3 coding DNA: TGTGCCAGCAGCCCCACAGGGTTAGCCTCCTACGAGCAGTACTTC. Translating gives CASSPTGLASYEQYF.